Detailed here is one T cell receptor beta chain. Its antigen remains unidentified. These data are taken from a study of Ad26.COV2.S vaccination and SARS-CoV-2 variants. Using immunoSEQ multiplex PCR, the repertoire was profiled, and TCRdb retains in-frame clones only, with some absent. The sample records approximately 97,000 clones, over 70% being singletons. Germline values: CDR1 SGHVS, CDR2 FNYEAQ. The CDR3 is 12 amino acids. Trimming left V 5 bases short and J 7 bases short, with 11 bases between. Study-wide results and caveats: Spike-specific TCR breadth was greater in vaccine than placebo recipients.

The gene calls are TRBV7-6 and TRBJ2-5; maybe TRBD2 (5 bases). The sequence came from a human donor who had recovered from COVID-19. Sequenced here: peripheral blood, sampled after recovery from COVID-19. The chain's CDR3 is CASSPPAGTQYF. In nucleotides, the CDR3 is TGTGCCAGCAGCCCCCCGGCGGGGACCCAGTACTTC.